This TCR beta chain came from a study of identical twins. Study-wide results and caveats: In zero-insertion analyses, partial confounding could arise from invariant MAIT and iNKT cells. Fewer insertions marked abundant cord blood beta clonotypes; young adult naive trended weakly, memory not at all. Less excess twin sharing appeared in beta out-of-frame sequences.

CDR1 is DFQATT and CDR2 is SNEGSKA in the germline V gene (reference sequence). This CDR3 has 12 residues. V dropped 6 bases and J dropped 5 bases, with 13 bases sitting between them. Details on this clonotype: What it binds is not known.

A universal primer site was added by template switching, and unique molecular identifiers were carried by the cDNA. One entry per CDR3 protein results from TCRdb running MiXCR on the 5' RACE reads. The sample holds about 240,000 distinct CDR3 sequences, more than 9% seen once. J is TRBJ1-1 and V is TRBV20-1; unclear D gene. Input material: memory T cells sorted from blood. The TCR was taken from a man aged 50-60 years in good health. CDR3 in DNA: TGCAGTGCCTCGGGTGTGGGGACTGAAGCTTTCTTT. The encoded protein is CSASGVGTEAFF.